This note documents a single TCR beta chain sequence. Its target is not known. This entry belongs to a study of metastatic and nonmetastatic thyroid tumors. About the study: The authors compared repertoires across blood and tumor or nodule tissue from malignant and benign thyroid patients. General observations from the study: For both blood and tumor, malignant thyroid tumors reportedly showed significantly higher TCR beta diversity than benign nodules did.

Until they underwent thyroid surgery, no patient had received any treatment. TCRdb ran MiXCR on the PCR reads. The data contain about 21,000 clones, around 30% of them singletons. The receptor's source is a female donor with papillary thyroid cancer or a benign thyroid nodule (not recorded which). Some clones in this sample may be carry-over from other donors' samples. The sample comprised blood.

DNA for the CDR3: TGCGCCAGCGGAATTTCTGCACGGGATTTTGGCGATGGCTACACCTTC. Protein product: CASGISARDFGDGYTF. This chain uses TRBV5-1 with TRBJ1-2; no firm D call. CDR1 SGHRS and CDR2 YFSETQ come from the germline V gene. The CDR3 spans 16 residues. V gave up 7 bases and J gave up 6 bases, with 25 bases separating them.